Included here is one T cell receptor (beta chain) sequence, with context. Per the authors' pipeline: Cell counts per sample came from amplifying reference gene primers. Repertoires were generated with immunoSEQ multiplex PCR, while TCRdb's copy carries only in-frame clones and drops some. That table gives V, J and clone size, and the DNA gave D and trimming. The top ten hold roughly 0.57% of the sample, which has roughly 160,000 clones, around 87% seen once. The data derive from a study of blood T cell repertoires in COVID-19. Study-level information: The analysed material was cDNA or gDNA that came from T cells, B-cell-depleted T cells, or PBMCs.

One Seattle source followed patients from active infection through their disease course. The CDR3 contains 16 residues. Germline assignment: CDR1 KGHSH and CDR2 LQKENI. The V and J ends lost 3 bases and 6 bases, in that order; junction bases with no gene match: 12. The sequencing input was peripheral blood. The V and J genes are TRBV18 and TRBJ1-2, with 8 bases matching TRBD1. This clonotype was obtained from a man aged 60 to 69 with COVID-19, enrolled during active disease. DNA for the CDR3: TGTGCCAGCTCACCCCTTCAACAGGGGGGGATGAATGGCTACACCTTC. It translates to CASSPLQQGGMNGYTF.